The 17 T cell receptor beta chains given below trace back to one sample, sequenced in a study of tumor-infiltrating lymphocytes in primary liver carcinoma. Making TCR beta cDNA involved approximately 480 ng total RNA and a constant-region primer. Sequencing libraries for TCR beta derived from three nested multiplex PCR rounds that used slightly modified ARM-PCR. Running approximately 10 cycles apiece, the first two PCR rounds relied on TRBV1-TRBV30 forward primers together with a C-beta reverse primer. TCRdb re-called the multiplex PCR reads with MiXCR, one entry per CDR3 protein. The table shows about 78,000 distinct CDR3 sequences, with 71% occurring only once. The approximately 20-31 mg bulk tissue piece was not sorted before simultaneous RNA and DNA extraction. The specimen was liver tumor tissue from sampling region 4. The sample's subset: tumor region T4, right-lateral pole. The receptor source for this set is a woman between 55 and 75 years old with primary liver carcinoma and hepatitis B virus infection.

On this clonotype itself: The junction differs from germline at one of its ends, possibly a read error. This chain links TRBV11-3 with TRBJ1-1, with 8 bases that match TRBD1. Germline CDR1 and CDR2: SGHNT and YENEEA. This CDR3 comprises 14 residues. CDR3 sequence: CTSSYRGSDTEAFF. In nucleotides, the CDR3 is TGTACCAGCAGCTACAGGGGGTCGGACACTGAAGCTTTCTTC.

The CDR3 nucleotides read TGTGCCAGCAGCTTGCATGCGGGACCCGAAAATGAGCAGTTCTTC. Amino acids: CASSLHAGPENEQFF. This chain links TRBV5-6 with TRBJ2-1, with a tentative D call TRBD2 (6 bases). There are 15 residues in the CDR3. V was trimmed by 1 base and J by 7 bases, leaving 15 bases between them. Germline CDR1 is SGHDT and CDR2 is YYEEEE.

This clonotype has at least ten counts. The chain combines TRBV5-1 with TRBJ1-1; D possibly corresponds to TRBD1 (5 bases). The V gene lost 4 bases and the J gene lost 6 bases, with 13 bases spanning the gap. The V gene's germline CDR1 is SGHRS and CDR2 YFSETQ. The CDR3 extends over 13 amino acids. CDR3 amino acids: CASSAGRPAEAFF. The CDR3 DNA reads TGCGCCAGCAGCGCGGGACGGCCAGCTGAAGCTTTCTTT.

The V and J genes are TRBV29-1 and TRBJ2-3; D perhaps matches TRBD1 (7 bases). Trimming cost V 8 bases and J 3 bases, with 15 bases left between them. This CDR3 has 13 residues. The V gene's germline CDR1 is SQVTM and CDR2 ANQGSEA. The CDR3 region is CSIGGGVTDTQYF. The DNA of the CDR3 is TGCAGCATCGGAGGGGGCGTGACAGATACGCAGTATTTT.

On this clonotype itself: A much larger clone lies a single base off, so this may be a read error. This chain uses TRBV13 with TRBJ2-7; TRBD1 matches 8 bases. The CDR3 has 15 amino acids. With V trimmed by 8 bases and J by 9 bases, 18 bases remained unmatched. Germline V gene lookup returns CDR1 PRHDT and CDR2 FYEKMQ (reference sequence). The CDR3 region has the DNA TGTGCCAGCGGCGCTTGGGACAGGCGGGTCTGGGGGCAGTACTTC. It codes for CASGAWDRRVWGQYF.

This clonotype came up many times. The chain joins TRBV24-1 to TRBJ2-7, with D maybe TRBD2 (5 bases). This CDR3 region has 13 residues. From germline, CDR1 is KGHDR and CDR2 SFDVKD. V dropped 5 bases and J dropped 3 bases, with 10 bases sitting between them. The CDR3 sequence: CATSARDNYEQYF. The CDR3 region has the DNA TGTGCCACCAGTGCTCGGGATAACTACGAGCAGTACTTC.

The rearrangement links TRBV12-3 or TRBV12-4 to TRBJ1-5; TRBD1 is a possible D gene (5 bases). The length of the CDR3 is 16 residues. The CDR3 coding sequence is TGTGTCAACAGTTTTTTAAGGGGTGGCCCGAATCAGCCCCAGCATTTT. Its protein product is CVNSFLRGGPNQPQHF.

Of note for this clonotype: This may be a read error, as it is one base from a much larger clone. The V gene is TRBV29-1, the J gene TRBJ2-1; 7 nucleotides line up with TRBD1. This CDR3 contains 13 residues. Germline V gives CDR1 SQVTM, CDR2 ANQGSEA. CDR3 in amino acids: CSVEQGYVGEQLF. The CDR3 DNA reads TGCAGCGTCGAACAGGGGTACGTGGGTGAGCAGCTCTTC.

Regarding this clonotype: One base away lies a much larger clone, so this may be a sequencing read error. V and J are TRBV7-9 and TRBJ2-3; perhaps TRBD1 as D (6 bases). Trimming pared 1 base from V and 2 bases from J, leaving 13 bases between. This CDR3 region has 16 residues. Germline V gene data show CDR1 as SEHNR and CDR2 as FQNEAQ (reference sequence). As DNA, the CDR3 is TGTGCCAGCAGCTTAGTGCTGGACAGAGTCACAGATACGCAGTATTTT. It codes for CASSLVLDRVTDTQYF.

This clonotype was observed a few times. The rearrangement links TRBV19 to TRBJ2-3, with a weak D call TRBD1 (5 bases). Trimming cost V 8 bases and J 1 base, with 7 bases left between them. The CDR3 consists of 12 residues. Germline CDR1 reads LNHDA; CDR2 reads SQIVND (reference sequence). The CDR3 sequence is CASEGGTDTQYF. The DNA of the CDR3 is TGTGCCAGTGAAGGGGGCACAGATACGCAGTATTTT.

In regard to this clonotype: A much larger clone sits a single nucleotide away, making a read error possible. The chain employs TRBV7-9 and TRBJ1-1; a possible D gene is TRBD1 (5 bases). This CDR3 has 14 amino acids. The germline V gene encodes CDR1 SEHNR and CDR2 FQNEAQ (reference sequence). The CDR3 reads CPSSGGGRGTEAFF. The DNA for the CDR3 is TGTCCCAGCAGCGGTGGGGGGAGGGGCACTGAAGCTTTCTTT.

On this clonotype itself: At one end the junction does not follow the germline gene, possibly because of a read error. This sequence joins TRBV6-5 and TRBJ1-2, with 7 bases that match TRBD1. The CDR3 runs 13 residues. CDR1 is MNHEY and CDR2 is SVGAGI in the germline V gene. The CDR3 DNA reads TGTGCCAGGAGTTACTCACAGGGGCGGGCCTACACCTTC. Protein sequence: CARSYSQGRAYTF.

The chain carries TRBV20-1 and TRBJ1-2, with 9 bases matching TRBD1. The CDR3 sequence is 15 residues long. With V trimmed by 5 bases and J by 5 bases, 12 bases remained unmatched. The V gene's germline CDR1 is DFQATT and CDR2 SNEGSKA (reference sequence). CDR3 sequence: CSAPEGGGQGYGYTF. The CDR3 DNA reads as TGCAGTGCTCCAGAGGGAGGTGGACAGGGGTATGGCTACACCTTC.

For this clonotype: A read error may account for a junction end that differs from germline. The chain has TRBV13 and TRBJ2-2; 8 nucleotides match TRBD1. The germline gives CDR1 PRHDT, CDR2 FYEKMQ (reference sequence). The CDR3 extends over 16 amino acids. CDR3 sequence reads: CAGSRWTGIDTGEQFF. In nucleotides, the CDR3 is TGTGCCGGCAGCCGATGGACAGGGATCGACACCGGGGAGCAGTTTTTT.

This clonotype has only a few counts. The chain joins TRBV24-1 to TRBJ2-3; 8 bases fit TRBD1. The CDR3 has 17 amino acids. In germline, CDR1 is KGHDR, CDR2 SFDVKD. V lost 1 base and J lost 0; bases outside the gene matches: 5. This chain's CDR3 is CATSDFHRGDSTDTQYF. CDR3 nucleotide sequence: TGTGCCACCAGTGATTTCCACAGGGGGGATAGCACAGATACGCAGTATTTT.

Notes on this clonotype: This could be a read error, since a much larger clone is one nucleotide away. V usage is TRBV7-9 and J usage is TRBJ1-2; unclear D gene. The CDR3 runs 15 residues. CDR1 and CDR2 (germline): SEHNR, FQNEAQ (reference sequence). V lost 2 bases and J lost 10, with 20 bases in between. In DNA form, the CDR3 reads TGTGCCAGCAGCTTAACTGGTACCGTGATCGATGACTACACCTTC. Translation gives CASSLTGTVIDDYTF.

The CDR3 reads CSGCDEAFF. Here the CDR3 DNA reads TGCAGCGGATGTGATGAAGCTTTCTTT. The genes are TRBV29-1 and TRBJ1-1, with D unclear. The germline CDR1 and CDR2 sequences are SQVTM and ANQGSEA. V lost 7 bases, J lost 7 bases, and 7 bases lay in between. This CDR3 has 9 residues. Full variable domain (missing parts from reference TRBV29-1 and TRBJ1-1): SAVISQKPSRDICQRGTSLTIQCQVDSQVTMMFWYRQQPGQSLTLIATANQGSEATYESGFVIDKFPISRPNLTFSTLTVSNMSPEDSSIYLCSGCDEAFFGQGTRLTVV.